At least ten counts were recorded for the clone carrying this T cell receptor beta chain. Its target is unknown. With V trimmed by 2 bases and J by 4 bases, 6 bases remained unmatched. Germline V lookup: CDR1 SGHRS, CDR2 YFSETQ. The CDR3 runs 15 residues. Individual cDNA molecules carried attached unique molecular identifiers. One entry per CDR3 protein results from TCRdb running MiXCR on the 5' RACE reads. Of 50,000 to 60,000 distinct CDR3 sequences listed, around 10% are singletons. The sample is drawn from a study of early T cells in non-severe SARS-CoV-2 infection. Overall study: Bulk RNA taken from unsorted whole blood was sequenced, leaving chains unpaired.

Study-level points and caveats: VDJdb matching favored anti-spike CD8 responses, missing private and CD4 specificities.

The TCR originated in an adult who was a healthcare worker with PCR-confirmed SARS-CoV-2 infection or an uninfected control (not recorded which). The sequencing input was whole blood. The J gene is TRBJ2-5, the V gene TRBV5-1; 9 bases map to TRBD1. The CDR3 DNA reads TGCGCCAGCAGCTTAACAGACAGGGGGACAGAGACCCAGTACTTC. Encoded protein: CASSLTDRGTETQYF.